These 13 T cell receptor beta chains came from one sample sequenced in a study of blood T cell repertoires in COVID-19. This table comes from immunoSEQ multiplex PCR, and its TCRdb copy is limited to in-frame clones, with some not included. The sample yields roughly 90,000 clones, roughly 84% seen once. The sequencing sample was made of peripheral blood. The receptors originated from a woman older than 75 with active or convalescent COVID-19.

This clone came up once. The chain links TRBV15 to TRBJ1-5, with D unclear. V lost 0 bases and J 10 bases, leaving 7 bases between the germline ends. Germline V gives CDR1 LNHNV, CDR2 YYDKDF (reference sequence). The CDR3 has 12 amino acids. The CDR3 DNA follows: TGTGCCACCAGCAGAGAGAGGTTACCCCAGCATTTT. Translation gives CATSRERLPQHF.

The genes are TRBV30 and TRBJ1-6; the match to TRBD1 covers 9 bases. There are 13 residues in the CDR3. Germline V gene data show CDR1 as GTSNPN and CDR2 as SVGIG (reference sequence). V was pared by 5 bases and J by 4 bases, with 0 bases of the junction left unmatched. The CDR3 DNA follows: TGTGCCTGGGGGACAGGGTATAATTCACCCCTCCACTTT. This translates into CAWGTGYNSPLHF. Supplemented by reference TRBV30 and TRBJ1-6, the full variable domain reads SQTIHQWPATLVQPVGSPLSLECTVEGTSNPNLYWYRQAAGRGLQLLFYSVGIGQISSEVPQNLSASRPQDRQFILSSKKLLLSDSGFYLCAWGTGYNSPLHFGNGTRLTVT.

The chain links TRBV25-1 to TRBJ2-5, with 10 bases fitting TRBD2. With V trimmed by 1 base and J by 4 bases, 6 bases remained unmatched. Germline V lookup: CDR1 MGHDK, CDR2 SYGVNS. This CDR3 is built from 16 residues. The CDR3 nucleotides read TGTGCCAGCAGTGAATTCGCTAGCGGGAGCCCAGAGACCCAGTACTTC. Translating it yields CASSEFASGSPETQYF.

This clone was recorded a few times. The V gene is TRBV3-1 (or the pseudogene TRBV3-2), the J gene TRBJ2-1; 9 nucleotides align to TRBD2. Per the germline V gene, CDR1 is LGHDT and CDR2 is YNNKEL (reference sequence). With 4 bases clipped from V and 1 base from J, the junction kept 14 bases outside the gene matches. The CDR3 runs 19 residues. The CDR3 spells CASSRPGLAAFWSYNEQFF. DNA of the CDR3: TGTGCCAGCAGCCGACCGGGACTAGCAGCCTTTTGGTCCTACAATGAGCAGTTCTTC.

The table lists this clone with a few counts. The chain uses TRBV3-1 (or the pseudogene TRBV3-2) and TRBJ1-4; TRBD1 agrees at 8 bases. CDR1 and CDR2 from the germline V gene are LGHDT and YNNKEL (reference sequence). The CDR3 has 14 amino acids. V trimming: 4 bases; J trimming: 2 bases; junction bases outside the gene matches: 0. CDR3 protein: CASSRTGTNEKLFF. CDR3 sequence (DNA): TGTGCCAGCAGCCGGACAGGGACTAATGAAAAACTGTTTTTT.

The V gene is TRBV5-1, the J gene TRBJ2-5; TRBD2 agrees at 10 bases. The CDR3 has 14 amino acids. Germline V lookup: CDR1 SGHRS, CDR2 YFSETQ. With V trimmed by 4 bases and J by 4 bases, 4 bases remained unmatched. CDR3 sequence reads: CASSPSGGRETQYF. The CDR3 DNA is TGCGCCAGCAGCCCTAGCGGGGGAAGAGAGACCCAGTACTTC.

V is TRBV28 and J is TRBJ2-7, with TRBD1 matching over 9 bases. The CDR3 is 16 amino acids. CDR1 MDHEN and CDR2 SYDVKM come from the germline V gene. V trimming: 6 bases; J trimming: 2 bases; junction bases outside the gene matches: 11. The CDR3 region is CASRPTPGQGPYEQYF. DNA of the CDR3: TGTGCCAGCAGACCTACCCCGGGACAGGGCCCCTACGAGCAGTACTTC.

V gene TRBV3-1 (or the pseudogene TRBV3-2) combines with J gene TRBJ2-3; D uncertain. Germline V lookup: CDR1 LGHDT, CDR2 YNNKEL (reference sequence). Between the trimmed V and J ends, which lost 1 base and 3 bases, there was a span of 11 bases. This CDR3 comprises 15 residues. DNA for the CDR3: TGTGCCAGCAGCCAAGGGCCAGGCAGTACAGATACGCAGTATTTT. It codes for CASSQGPGSTDTQYF.

This sequence joins TRBV3-1 (or the pseudogene TRBV3-2) and TRBJ2-3; 7 bases fit TRBD1. J gave up 2 bases and V 2 bases, and 10 bases lay outside the gene matches. CDR3 size: 17 residues. Germline CDR1 and CDR2: LGHDT and YNNKEL (reference sequence). The CDR3 region has the DNA TGTGCCAGCAGCCAACCCCGGGGACAGATTTCCACAGATACGCAGTATTTT. It encodes CASSQPRGQISTDTQYF.

This chain connects TRBV5-1 to TRBJ1-6; TRBD1 might be the D (6 bases). The germline V gene encodes CDR1 SGHRS and CDR2 YFSETQ. V lost 2 bases to trimming and J lost 7 bases, with 16 bases between them. The CDR3 is made up of 16 amino acids. CDR3 in DNA: TGCGCCAGCAGCTTTAACAGGGTAGCGGGAAATTCACCCCTCCACTTT. Translated: CASSFNRVAGNSPLHF.

The rearrangement links TRBV20-1 to TRBJ2-3; maybe TRBD2 (5 bases). V shed 7 bases and J shed 6 bases, with 11 bases lying between them. Germline V gene sequence: CDR1 DFQATT, CDR2 SNEGSKA (reference sequence). The CDR3 is made up of 11 amino acids. The CDR3 sequence: CSGIRGDTQYF. CDR3 in DNA: TGCAGTGGAATTCGCGGGGATACGCAGTATTTT.

This clone was found a few times. The chain couples TRBV28 to TRBJ1-3; 9 bases are shared with TRBD1. V dropped 3 bases and J dropped 0; count of bases not matched to a gene: 3. This CDR3 has 16 amino acids. CDR1 is MDHEN, CDR2 SYDVKM, per germline. CDR3 DNA sequence: TGTGCCAGCAGTTTTTGGACAGGGGACTCTGGAAACACCATATATTTT. It codes for CASSFWTGDSGNTIYF.

The chain has TRBV4-3 and TRBJ2-3; D is possibly TRBD1 (5 bases). The V end was cut by 3 bases, the J end by 1 base, with 11 bases between. Germline V CDR1 and CDR2: LGHNA, YSLEER. This CDR3 region has 15 residues. The CDR3 DNA reads as TGCGCCAGCAGCCAGGGGCTAGGGGGCACAGATACGCAGTATTTT. Its protein product is CASSQGLGGTDTQYF.